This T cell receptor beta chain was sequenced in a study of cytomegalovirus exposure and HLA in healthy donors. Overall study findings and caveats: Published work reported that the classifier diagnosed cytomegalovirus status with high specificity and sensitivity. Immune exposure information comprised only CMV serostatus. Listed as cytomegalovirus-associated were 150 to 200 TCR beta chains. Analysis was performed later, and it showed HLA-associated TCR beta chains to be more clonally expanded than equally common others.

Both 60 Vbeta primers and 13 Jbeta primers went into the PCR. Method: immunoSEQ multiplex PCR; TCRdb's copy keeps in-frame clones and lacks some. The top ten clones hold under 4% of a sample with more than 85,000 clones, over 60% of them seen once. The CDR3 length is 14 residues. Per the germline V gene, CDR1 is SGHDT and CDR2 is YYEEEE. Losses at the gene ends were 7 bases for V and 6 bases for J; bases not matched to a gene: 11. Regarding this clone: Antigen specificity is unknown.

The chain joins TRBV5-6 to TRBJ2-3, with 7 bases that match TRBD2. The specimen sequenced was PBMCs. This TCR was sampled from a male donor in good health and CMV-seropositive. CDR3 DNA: TGTGCCAGCCTCCTGGCGGGAGCCGATGATACGCAGTATTTT. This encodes CASLLAGADDTQYF.